This entry is about one T cell receptor (beta chain). This sample was taken from a study of blood T cell repertoires in COVID-19. Study-level information: There were acute and convalescent COVID-19 samples, and they came from the United States, Italy and Spain. T cells, B-cell-depleted T cells, or PBMCs supplied cDNA or gDNA.

The CDR3 contains 14 residues. Germline-derived CDR1 and CDR2 are MNHEY and SVGAGI. V was pared by 4 bases and J by 5 bases, with 7 bases of the junction left unmatched. Original methodology: Quantification of nucleated cells was approximated via reference gene primer amplification. Generated by immunoSEQ multiplex PCR, the TCRdb table keeps only in-frame clones and is missing some. The V and J calls and the clone size are those of that table, but D and trimming were determined from the DNA. The table has 250,000 to 300,000 clones, roughly 87% seen once. This rearrangement joins TRBV6-5 to TRBJ1-1, with 7 positions matching TRBD1. The TCR was taken from a woman in her 50s who had recovered from COVID-19. Sequenced material: peripheral blood. The CDR3 region is CASSSQGGRTEAFF. The CDR3 nucleotides are TGTGCCAGCAGTTCCCAGGGGGGCCGGACTGAAGCTTTCTTT.